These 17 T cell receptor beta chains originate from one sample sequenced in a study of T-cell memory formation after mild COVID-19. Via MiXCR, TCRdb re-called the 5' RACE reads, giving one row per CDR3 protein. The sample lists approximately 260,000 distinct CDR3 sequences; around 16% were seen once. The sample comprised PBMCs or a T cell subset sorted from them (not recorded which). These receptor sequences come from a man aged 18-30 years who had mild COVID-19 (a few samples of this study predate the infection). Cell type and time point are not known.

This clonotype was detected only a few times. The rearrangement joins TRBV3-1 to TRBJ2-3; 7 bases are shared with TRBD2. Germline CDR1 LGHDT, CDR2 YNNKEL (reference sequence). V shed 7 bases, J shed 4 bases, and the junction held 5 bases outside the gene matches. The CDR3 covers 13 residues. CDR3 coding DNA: TGTGCCAGCACTCCCCGGGGGGCAGATACGCAGTATTTT. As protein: CASTPRGADTQYF.

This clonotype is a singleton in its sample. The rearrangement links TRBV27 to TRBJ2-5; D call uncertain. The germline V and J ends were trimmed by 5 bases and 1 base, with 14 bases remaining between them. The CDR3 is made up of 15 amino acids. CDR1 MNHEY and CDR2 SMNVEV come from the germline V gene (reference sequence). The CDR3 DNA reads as TGTGCCAGCAGTCCCCTCCGGCGGTCCCAAGAGACCCAGTACTTC. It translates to CASSPLRRSQETQYF.

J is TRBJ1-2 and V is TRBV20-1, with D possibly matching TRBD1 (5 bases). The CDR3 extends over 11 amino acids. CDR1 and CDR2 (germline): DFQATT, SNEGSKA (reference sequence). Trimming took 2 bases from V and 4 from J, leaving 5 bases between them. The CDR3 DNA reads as TGCAGTGCTAGACAGGGCTATGGCTACACCTTC. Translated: CSARQGYGYTF.

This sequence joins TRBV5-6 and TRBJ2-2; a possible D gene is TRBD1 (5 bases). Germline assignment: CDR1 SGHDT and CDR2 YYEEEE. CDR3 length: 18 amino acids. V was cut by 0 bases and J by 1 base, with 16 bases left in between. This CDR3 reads CASSLGLTVTLNTGELFF. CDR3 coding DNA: TGTGCCAGCAGCTTGGGGCTGACAGTTACCTTGAACACCGGGGAGCTGTTTTTT.

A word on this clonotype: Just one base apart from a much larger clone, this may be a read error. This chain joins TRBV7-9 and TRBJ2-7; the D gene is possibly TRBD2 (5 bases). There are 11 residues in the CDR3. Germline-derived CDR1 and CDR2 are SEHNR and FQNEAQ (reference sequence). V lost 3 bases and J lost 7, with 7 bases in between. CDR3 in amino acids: CASSFPGEQYF. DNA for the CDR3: TGTGCCAGCAGCTTCCCGGGGGAGCAGTACTTC.

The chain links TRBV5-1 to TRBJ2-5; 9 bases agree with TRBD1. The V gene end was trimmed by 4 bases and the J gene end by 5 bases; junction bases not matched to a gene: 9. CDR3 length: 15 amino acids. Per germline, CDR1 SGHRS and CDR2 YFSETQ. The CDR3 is CASSLRDRAWETQYF. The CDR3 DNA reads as TGCGCCAGCAGCCTCCGGGACAGGGCTTGGGAGACCCAGTACTTC.

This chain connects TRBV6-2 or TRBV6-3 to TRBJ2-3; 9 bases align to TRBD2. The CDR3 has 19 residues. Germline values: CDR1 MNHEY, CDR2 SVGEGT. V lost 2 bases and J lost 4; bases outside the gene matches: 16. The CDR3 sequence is CASSYPTAAGGRDADTQYF. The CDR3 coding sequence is TGTGCCAGCAGTTACCCGACTGCGGCGGGAGGGCGGGACGCAGATACGCAGTATTTT.

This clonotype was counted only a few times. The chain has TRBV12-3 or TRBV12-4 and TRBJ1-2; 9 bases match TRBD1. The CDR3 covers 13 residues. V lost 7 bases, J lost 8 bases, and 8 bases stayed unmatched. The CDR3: CASNVQGARGYTF. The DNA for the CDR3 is TGTGCCAGCAACGTACAGGGGGCGCGGGGCTACACCTTC.

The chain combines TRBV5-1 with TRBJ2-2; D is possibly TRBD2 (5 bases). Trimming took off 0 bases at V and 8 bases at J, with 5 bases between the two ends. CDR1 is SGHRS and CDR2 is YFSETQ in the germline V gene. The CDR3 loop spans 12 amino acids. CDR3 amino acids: CASSLERGELFF. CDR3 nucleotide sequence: TGCGCCAGCAGCTTGGAGCGGGGGGAGCTGTTTTTT.

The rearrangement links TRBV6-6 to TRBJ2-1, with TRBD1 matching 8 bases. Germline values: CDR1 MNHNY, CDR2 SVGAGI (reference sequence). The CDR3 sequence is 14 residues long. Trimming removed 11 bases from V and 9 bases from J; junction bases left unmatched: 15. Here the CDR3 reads CASGGQGAITEQFF. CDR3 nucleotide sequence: TGTGCCTCAGGGGGGCAGGGGGCCATAACTGAGCAGTTCTTC.

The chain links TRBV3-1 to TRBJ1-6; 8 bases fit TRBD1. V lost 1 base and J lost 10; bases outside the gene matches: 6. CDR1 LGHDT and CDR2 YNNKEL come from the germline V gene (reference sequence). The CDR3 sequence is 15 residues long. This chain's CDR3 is CASSQGGQVYSPLHF. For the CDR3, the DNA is TGTGCCAGCAGCCAAGGGGGACAGGTCTACTCACCCCTCCACTTT. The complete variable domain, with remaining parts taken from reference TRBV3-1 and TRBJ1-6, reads DTAVSQTPKYLVTQMGNDKSIKCEQNLGHDTMYWYKQDSKKFLKIMFSYNNKELIINETVPNRFSPKSPDKAHLNLHINSLELGDSAVYFCASSQGGQVYSPLHFGNGTRLTVT.

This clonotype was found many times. The chain's CDR3 is CASSLDPGLAGELFF. The CDR3 DNA reads TGCGCCAGCAGCTTGGACCCGGGATTGGCCGGGGAGCTGTTTTTT. The chain joins TRBV5-1 to TRBJ2-2, with D possibly matching TRBD2 (5 bases). The CDR3 totals 15 residues. V was shortened by 0 bases and J by 6 bases, with 12 bases between the two germline ends. Germline-derived CDR1 and CDR2 are SGHRS and YFSETQ. The variable domain in full, with the rest retrieved from reference TRBV5-1 and TRBJ2-2, is KAGVTQTPRYLIKTRGQQVTLSCSPISGHRSVSWYQQTPGQGLQFLFEYFSETQRNKGNFPGRFSGRQFSNSRSEMNVSTLELGDSALYLCASSLDPGLAGELFFGEGSRLTVL.

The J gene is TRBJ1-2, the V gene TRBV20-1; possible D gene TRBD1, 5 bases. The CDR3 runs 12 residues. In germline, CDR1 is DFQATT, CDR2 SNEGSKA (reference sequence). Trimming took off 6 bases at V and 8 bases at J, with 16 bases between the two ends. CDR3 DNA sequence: TGCAGTGCGAACGGGGGAGAGGGAGGCTACACCTTC. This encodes CSANGGEGGYTF.

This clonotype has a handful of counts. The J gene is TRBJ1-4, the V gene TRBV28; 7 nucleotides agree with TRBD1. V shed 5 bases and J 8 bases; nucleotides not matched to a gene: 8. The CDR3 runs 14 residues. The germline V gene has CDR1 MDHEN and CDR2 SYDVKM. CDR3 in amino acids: CASSGEGQREKLFF. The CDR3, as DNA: TGTGCCAGCAGTGGCGAGGGACAGAGGGAAAAACTGTTTTTT. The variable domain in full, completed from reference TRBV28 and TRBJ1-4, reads DVKVTQSSRYLVKRTGEKVFLECVQDMDHENMFWYRQDPGLGLRLIYFSYDVKMKEKGDIPEGYSVSREKKERFSLILESASTNQTSMYLCASSGEGQREKLFFGSGTQLSVL.

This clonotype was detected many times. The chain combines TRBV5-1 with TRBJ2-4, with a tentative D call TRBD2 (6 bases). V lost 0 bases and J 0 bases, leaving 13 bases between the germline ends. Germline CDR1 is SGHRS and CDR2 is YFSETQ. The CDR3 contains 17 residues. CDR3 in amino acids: CASSLAGDGLAKNIQYF. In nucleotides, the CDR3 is TGCGCCAGCAGCTTGGCGGGGGATGGGCTAGCCAAAAACATTCAGTACTTC. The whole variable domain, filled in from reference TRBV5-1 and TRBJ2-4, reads KAGVTQTPRYLIKTRGQQVTLSCSPISGHRSVSWYQQTPGQGLQFLFEYFSETQRNKGNFPGRFSGRQFSNSRSEMNVSTLELGDSALYLCASSLAGDGLAKNIQYFGAGTRLSVL.

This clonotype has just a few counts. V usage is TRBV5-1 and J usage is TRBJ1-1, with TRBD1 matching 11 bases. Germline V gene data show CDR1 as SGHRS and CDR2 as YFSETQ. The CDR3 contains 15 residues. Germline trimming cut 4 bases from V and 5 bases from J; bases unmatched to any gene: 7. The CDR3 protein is CASSHGQGAVTEAFF. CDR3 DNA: TGCGCCAGCAGCCATGGACAGGGGGCGGTAACTGAAGCTTTCTTT.

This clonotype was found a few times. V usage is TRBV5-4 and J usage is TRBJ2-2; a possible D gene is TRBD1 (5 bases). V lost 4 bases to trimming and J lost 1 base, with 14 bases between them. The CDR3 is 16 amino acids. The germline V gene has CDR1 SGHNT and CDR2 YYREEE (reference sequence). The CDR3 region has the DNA TGTGCCAGCAGCCACCCAGACAGAGAGAACACCGGGGAGCTGTTTTTT. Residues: CASSHPDRENTGELFF.